This T cell receptor (beta chain) derives from a study of T cell repertoires in cytomegalovirus infection. The overall study: CMV infection plus the matching HLA type was flagged by public TCR beta signatures. Study results and caveats: HLA-C-restricted TCR beta clonotypes specific for CMV led the ex vivo response. Cumulative public TCR beta family frequency identified CMV carriers with the relevant HLA.

Comment on this clonotype: Its matching antigen is unknown.

Trimming cost V 6 bases and J 6 bases; bases outside gene matches: 4. This CDR3 is built from 13 residues. Germline lookup yields CDR1 ENHRY and CDR2 SYGVKD. TCRdb reanalysed the reads using MiXCR and keeps one entry per CDR3 protein. The data show more than 650,000 distinct CDR3 sequences, about 40% seen once. The chain uses TRBV10-3 and TRBJ1-5; 8 bases map to TRBD1. The sequenced material came from PBMCs. This TCR was recovered from a human donor in good health (CMV status not recorded). Some clones in this sample may be carry-over from other donors' samples. CDR3 nucleotide sequence: TGTGCCATCAGGGACAGGGATGGTCAGCCCCAGCATTTT. Protein product: CAIRDRDGQPQHF.